The 4 T cell receptor beta chains listed next were all sequenced from one sample in a study of T cell repertoires in cytomegalovirus infection. Using its own MiXCR run on the reads, TCRdb lists one record per CDR3 protein. The sample lists 200,000 to 300,000 distinct CDR3 sequences; less than 9.5% were seen once. Sequencing was performed on PBMCs. These receptors were taken from a human donor in good health (CMV status not recorded). Some clones in this sample may be carry-over from other donors' samples.

This clonotype was counted many times. The chain is built from TRBV7-2 and TRBJ1-1; D may be TRBD1 (5 bases). The CDR3 length is 13 residues. From germline, CDR1 is SGHTA and CDR2 FQGNSA. V dropped 4 bases and J dropped 7 bases, with 13 bases sitting between them. The CDR3 region is CASSWNGAFEAFF. The CDR3 DNA reads as TGTGCCAGCAGCTGGAACGGGGCATTTGAAGCTTTCTTT.

Note on this clonotype: Germline and junction disagree at one end, which may indicate a read error. V is TRBV7-6 and J is TRBJ2-2; TRBD2 is a possible D gene (6 bases). The germline CDR1 and CDR2 sequences are SGHVS and FNYEAQ. The CDR3 is made up of 16 amino acids. CDR3 residues: CASSSRGGTGTGELFF. Here the CDR3 DNA reads TGTGCTAGCAGCTCTCGAGGAGGGACGGGGACCGGGGAGCTGTTTTTT.

The chain links TRBV7-2 to TRBJ1-2, with a tentative D call TRBD1 (5 bases). The germline V gene encodes CDR1 SGHTA and CDR2 FQGNSA. There are 14 residues in the CDR3. Trimming shortened V by 5 bases and J by 5 bases, and 15 bases separated the two germline ends. The CDR3 sequence is CASSGGRGGYGYTF. CDR3 bases: TGTGCCAGCAGCGGGGGACGGGGAGGTTATGGCTACACCTTC.

J is TRBJ2-7 and V is TRBV15; D is ambiguous. Germline lookup yields CDR1 LNHNV and CDR2 YYDKDF (reference sequence). CDR3 size: 14 residues. V was cut by 0 bases and J by 0 bases, with 6 bases left in between. In DNA form, the CDR3 reads TGTGCCACCAGCAGAGAGCCGAGCTCCTACGAGCAGTACTTC. Its translation: CATSREPSSYEQYF.